Listed below are T cell receptor beta chains from one sample, sequenced in a study of response to subunit inactivated influenza vaccine. TCRdb re-analysed the RT-PCR reads in MiXCR, keeping a single row per CDR3 protein. The sample includes over 400,000 distinct CDR3 sequences, around 13% of them seen just once. The material was PBMCs from blood, obtained 45 days after vaccination. The receptor source for this set is a man aged 45-65 years who received an inactivated influenza vaccine. Both conserved end residues are part of each CDR3. A D gene is named only where the DNA matches it firmly. Some rows mark clone size as missing; the rest say once, few, many or name a class of expanded clone.

TRBJ1-2 TRBV3-1 few 14 . CASSQARQRDGYTF TGTGCCAGCAGCCAAGCCCGACAGAGGGATGGCTACACCTTC
TRBJ2-7 TRBV7-8 . 16 . CASSPGAPGQAYEQYF TGTGCCAGCAGCCCGGGGGCCCCAGGACAGGCCTACGAGCAGTACTTC
TRBJ2-7 TRBV20-1 . 12 . CSANSGGYEQYF TGCAGTGCAAATAGCGGAGGCTACGAGCAGTACTTC
TRBJ2-7 TRBV21-1 few 15 . CASSKAGDRDYEQYF TGTGCCAGCAGCAAAGCAGGGGACAGGGACTACGAGCAGTACTTC
TRBJ2-6 TRBV9 . 18 TRBD1 CASSPRGTAGSGANVLTF TGTGCCAGCAGCCCCAGGGGGACGGCCGGCTCTGGGGCCAACGTCCTGACTTTC
TRBJ1-6 TRBV20-1 . 15 TRBD1 CSALTPGTGASPLHF TGCAGTGCTCTCACCCCCGGGACAGGGGCTTCACCCCTCCACTTT
TRBJ2-1 TRBV4-2 few 12 . CASSQTFDEQFF TGTGCCAGCAGCCAAACCTTCGATGAGCAGTTCTTC
TRBJ2-5 TRBV29-1 few 16 TRBD2 CSVAMAGTSNEETQYF TGCAGCGTTGCTATGGCCGGGACTAGCAATGAAGAGACCCAGTACTTC
TRBJ2-2 TRBV9 many 15 TRBD2 CASSVAGGPTGELFF TGTGCCAGCAGCGTAGCGGGAGGGCCTACCGGGGAGCTGTTTTTT
TRBJ2-2 TRBV12-3/TRBV12-4 few 18 . CASTPGGSGGKGTGELFF TGTGCCAGCACTCCTGGGGGTTCGGGCGGGAAGGGCACCGGGGAGCTGTTTTTT
TRBJ1-5 TRBV7-2 . 13 . CASSSDGDGPQHF TGTGCCAGCAGCTCCGACGGTGACGGGCCCCAGCATTTT
TRBJ2-3 TRBV3-1 many 13 . CASSQAGTDTQYF TGTGCCAGCAGCCAAGCAGGGACCGATACGCAGTATTTT
TRBJ2-1 TRBV24-1 . 14 TRBD1 CATSEGQGYNEQFF TGTGCCACCAGTGAAGGACAGGGTTACAATGAGCAGTTCTTC
TRBJ2-1 TRBV4-1 few 17 . CASSQDIQRHSYNEQFF TGCGCCAGCAGCCAAGATATACAGCGCCACTCCTACAATGAGCAGTTCTTC
TRBJ2-1 TRBV24-1 few 16 TRBD2 CATSDWASGSLNEQFF TGTGCCACCAGCGATTGGGCTAGCGGGAGTTTAAATGAGCAGTTCTTC
TRBJ2-7 TRBV3-1 . 15 . CASSDPGRGQYEQYF TGTGCCAGCAGCGATCCGGGACGTGGGCAGTACGAGCAGTACTTC
TRBJ2-3 TRBV20-1 . 16 . CCGRRGALTSTDTQYF TGCTGTGGGAGAAGAGGAGCGCTTACTAGCACAGATACGCAGTATTTT
TRBJ2-7 TRBV7-2 few 17 TRBD2 CASSLSWGTSVPNEQYF TGTGCCAGCAGCTTAAGCTGGGGGACTAGCGTCCCAAACGAGCAGTACTTC
TRBJ1-6 TRBV29-1 few 14 . CSVRDRGLYSPLHF TGCAGCGTACGGGACCGCGGCCTTTATTCACCCCTCCACTTT
TRBJ1-4 TRBV20-1 . 14 . CSASPAGSNEKLFF TGCAGTGCTAGCCCGGCAGGGTCTAATGAAAAACTGTTTTTT
TRBJ2-7 TRBV7-2 . 15 . CASSWPGRASDEQYF TGTGCCAGCAGCTGGCCCGGAAGGGCTAGCGACGAGCAGTACTTC
TRBJ2-2 TRBV4-2 . 16 TRBD2 CASSQVAGVNTGELLF TGTGCCAGCAGCCAAGTTGCGGGGGTGAACACCGGGGAGCTGTTGTTT
TRBJ1-1 TRBV9 . 14 . CASSVLWGDTEAFF TGTGCCAGCAGCGTACTCTGGGGGGACACTGAAGCTTTCTTT
TRBJ2-1 TRBV7-9 . 12 . CASSQGFDEQFF TGTGCCAGCAGCCAAGGGTTCGATGAGCAGTTCTTC
TRBJ2-2 TRBV7-3 many 15 . CASSLSPLNTGELFF TGTGCCAGCAGCTTATCCCCTCTAAACACCGGGGAGCTGTTTTTT
TRBJ2-7 TRBV5-5 few 16 . CASSSITGRVSYEQYF TGTGCCAGCAGCTCAATCACAGGGCGAGTATCCTACGAGCAGTACTTC
TRBJ2-1 TRBV7-2 few 14 TRBD2 CATRTSGSGNEQFF TGTGCCACCCGGACTAGCGGGAGTGGGAATGAGCAGTTCTTC
TRBJ2-2 TRBV7-2 few 14 TRBD1 CASSRQGATGELFF TGTGCCAGCAGTCGTCAGGGGGCCACCGGGGAGCTGTTTTTT
TRBJ2-7 TRBV20-1 many 12 TRBD2 CSASSSGYEQYF TGCAGTGCTAGTTCTAGCGGTTACGAGCAGTACTTC
TRBJ1-5 TRBV29-1 many 13 TRBD1 CSVRDRINQPQHF TGCAGCGTCCGGGACAGGATCAATCAGCCCCAGCATTTT
TRBJ2-1 TRBV10-3 few 16 TRBD2 CAISGSGGAFGNEQFF TGTGCCATCAGTGGTAGCGGGGGGGCCTTTGGGAATGAGCAGTTCTTC
TRBJ2-3 TRBV18 . 15 . CASSPGDGLLDTQYF TGTGCCAGCTCACCAGGGGACGGGCTTTTGGATACGCAGTATTTT
TRBJ2-4 TRBV18 few 13 . CASSPDAKNIQYF TGTGCCAGCTCACCGGATGCCAAAAACATTCAGTACTTC
TRBJ2-2 TRBV6-2/TRBV6-3 . 15 . CASSNGRDNTGELFF TGTGCCAGCAGTAACGGACGGGACAACACCGGGGAGCTGTTTTTT
TRBJ2-2 TRBV27 . 16 . CASSSLRGLGTGELFF TGTGCCAGCAGTTCCCTGAGGGGACTTGGAACCGGGGAGCTGTTTTTT
TRBJ2-5 TRBV25-1 few 14 TRBD2 CASRAGLALETQYF TGTGCCAGCAGGGCGGGACTAGCCTTGGAGACCCAGTACTTC
TRBJ2-1 TRBV12-3/TRBV12-4 . 15 TRBD1 CASRPHGTGGNEQFF TGTGCCAGCCGTCCCCATGGGACAGGGGGTAATGAGCAGTTCTTC
TRBJ2-1 TRBV7-8 few 16 TRBD2 CASSLVGGGPYQEQFF TGTGCCAGCAGCTTAGTCGGGGGAGGGCCATATCAAGAGCAGTTCTTC
TRBJ2-7 TRBV7-3 . 12 . CASSFEEDHRYF TGTGCCAGCAGCTTTGAGGAGGACCATCGGTACTTC
TRBJ2-5 TRBV29-1 many 12 TRBD1 CSGDRVQETQYF TGCAGCGGCGACAGGGTCCAAGAGACCCAGTACTTC
TRBJ2-3 TRBV20-1 . 15 TRBD2 CSAIKGASGVDTQYF TGCAGTGCAATCAAGGGCGCTAGCGGGGTGGATACGCAGTATTTT
TRBJ2-5 TRBV4-1 once 14 . CASSQRGQQETQYF TGCGCCAGCAGCCAACGAGGACAGCAAGAGACCCAGTACTTC
TRBJ2-5 TRBV24-1 many 14 . CATSDGLGAETQYF TGTGCCACCAGTGATGGATTGGGGGCAGAGACCCAGTACTTC